Sequencing of this T cell receptor (beta chain) was carried out in a study of blood T cell repertoires in COVID-19. Across the study: Acute and convalescent COVID-19 samples came from the United States, Italy and Spain. The cDNA or gDNA used as material had been derived from T cells, B-cell-depleted T cells, or PBMCs.

Original data processing: Estimated nucleated cell counts came from reference gene primer amplification. Using immunoSEQ multiplex PCR, the repertoire was profiled, and TCRdb retains in-frame clones only, with some absent. The V and J calls and the clone size are those of that table, but D and trimming were determined from the DNA. The table records some 40,000 clones, about 85% of them present only once. With 11 bases removed from V and 0 bases from J, the gap between germline ends came to 23 bases. This CDR3 is built from 16 residues. Germline CDR1 is LNHDA and CDR2 is SQIVND (reference sequence). Sequencing was carried out using peripheral blood. This receptor was taken from a man aged 65 to 85 with acute or convalescent COVID-19. The gene calls are TRBV19 and TRBJ2-7; D is perhaps TRBD1 (6 bases). CDR3 region: CAPKVQGRNFSYEQYF. The CDR3, as DNA: TGTGCCCCCAAGGTACAGGGCCGAAATTTCTCCTACGAGCAGTACTTC.